The T cell receptor (beta chain) under discussion was sequenced for a study of blood T cell repertoires in COVID-19. About the study: Sources were T cells, B-cell-depleted T cells, or PBMCs; the material itself was cDNA or gDNA.

The assay was immunoSEQ multiplex PCR, and TCRdb's table has in-frame clones only and misses some. This sample carries roughly 570,000 clones, about 89% of them seen once, and the ten largest clones take 7.5% to 9.5%. Trimming removed 6 bases at V and 6 bases at J, with 17 bases between. CDR3 size: 14 residues. Germline CDR1 reads LGHNT; CDR2 reads FRNRAP. The sample comprised peripheral blood. The chain links TRBV12-5 to TRBJ1-2; tentatively, D is TRBD1 (6 bases). This clonotype was obtained from a woman in her forties or fifties with COVID-19, enrolled during active disease. CDR3 protein: CASGYGTRVDGYTF. The CDR3 DNA reads as TGTGCTAGTGGCTATGGGACAAGGGTTGATGGCTACACCTTC.